The next 8 T cell receptor beta chains were all read from a single sample in a study of neoadjuvant anti-PD-1 for oral cavity cancer. The table came from immunoSEQ multiplex PCR; TCRdb's copy has only in-frame clones and leaves some out. The table records tens of thousands of clones, roughly three quarters of them present only once. Sequences were derived from PBMCs, sampled before nivolumab (anti-PD-1) treatment. The receptor source for this set is a person between 35 and 79 years old with oral cavity squamous cell carcinoma.

This clone was seen more than once but under ten times. The rearrangement links TRBV5-8 to TRBJ2-7; TRBD1 is a possible D gene (6 bases). The germline CDR1 and CDR2 sequences are SGHTS and YDEGEE. V lost 8 bases and J 2 bases, leaving 11 bases between the germline ends. The CDR3 extends over 12 amino acids. CDR3 protein: CASDRSTYEQYF. The DNA for the CDR3 is TGTGCCAGTGACAGGTCAACCTACGAGCAGTACTTC.

The chain combines TRBV14 with TRBJ1-6; D call uncertain. This CDR3 comprises 17 residues. V lost 0 bases, J lost 9 bases, and 18 bases lay in between. Germline CDR1 is SGHDN and CDR2 is FVKESK. The CDR3 nucleotides read TGTGCCAGCAGCCAAGATTCGAGTTTTCTCGGCAGTTCACCCCTCCACTTT. Amino acids: CASSQDSSFLGSSPLHF.

The V gene is TRBV5-1, the J gene TRBJ1-6, with D tentatively TRBD1 (5 bases). The CDR3 has 16 amino acids. Per germline, CDR1 SGHRS and CDR2 YFSETQ. Trimming removed 0 bases at V and 6 bases at J, with 13 bases between. CDR3 region: CASSLAGGGANSPLHF. The CDR3 DNA reads as TGCGCCAGCAGCTTGGCCGGAGGTGGGGCTAATTCACCCCTCCACTTT. The full variable domain, with the rest looked up from reference TRBV5-1 and TRBJ1-6, is KAGVTQTPRYLIKTRGQQVTLSCSPISGHRSVSWYQQTPGQGLQFLFEYFSETQRNKGNFPGRFSGRQFSNSRSEMNVSTLELGDSALYLCASSLAGGGANSPLHFGNGTRLTVT.

The chain uses TRBV15 and TRBJ2-7, with D unclear. The CDR3 covers 15 residues. Trimming left V 0 bases short and J 3 bases short, with 12 bases between. The germline gives CDR1 LNHNV, CDR2 YYDKDF (reference sequence). CDR3 in amino acids: CATSRDPGLLYEQYF. The DNA for the CDR3 is TGTGCCACCAGCAGAGATCCTGGCCTACTCTACGAGCAGTACTTC.

The chain employs TRBV7-8 and TRBJ1-5, with a weak D call TRBD1 (6 bases). CDR1 is SGHVS, CDR2 FQNEAQ, per germline. V was trimmed by 5 bases and J by 8 bases, leaving 16 bases between them. The CDR3 consists of 14 residues. CDR3 sequence reads: CASSALTGFEPQHF. The CDR3 nucleotides are TGTGCCAGCAGCGCCCTGACAGGTTTTGAGCCCCAGCATTTT. Full variable domain (missing parts from reference TRBV7-8 and TRBJ1-5): GAGVSQSPRYKVAKRGQDVALRCDPISGHVSLFWYQQALGQGPEFLTYFQNEAQLDKSGLPSDRFFAERPEGSVSTLKIQRTQQEDSAVYLCASSALTGFEPQHFGDGTRLSIL.

The chain is built from TRBV5-1 and TRBJ2-1; TRBD2 agrees at 10 bases. Germline CDR1 and CDR2: SGHRS and YFSETQ. Germline trimming cut 4 bases from V and 7 bases from J; bases unmatched to any gene: 8. CDR3 size: 15 residues. The CDR3 nucleotides are TGCGCCAGCAGCACTACTAGCGGGGTAAGAAATGAGCAGTTCTTC. This gives the protein CASSTTSGVRNEQFF. Supplemented by reference TRBV5-1 and TRBJ2-1, the full variable domain reads KAGVTQTPRYLIKTRGQQVTLSCSPISGHRSVSWYQQTPGQGLQFLFEYFSETQRNKGNFPGRFSGRQFSNSRSEMNVSTLELGDSALYLCASSTTSGVRNEQFFGPGTRLTVL.

The chain carries TRBV29-1 and TRBJ1-1; TRBD1 might be the D (5 bases). Germline CDR1 and CDR2: SQVTM and ANQGSEA. The V end was cut by 4 bases, the J end by 7 bases, with 13 bases between. The CDR3 spans 12 residues. CDR3 nucleotides: TGCAGCGTTGCGGGGGAGAGATTTGAAGCTTTCTTT. It encodes CSVAGERFEAFF.

This CDR3 is CASGPHTTGEGSYNSPLHF. CDR3 nucleotides: TGTGCTAGTGGTCCACATACAACAGGGGAGGGCTCCTATAATTCACCCCTCCACTTT. The gene calls are TRBV12-5 and TRBJ1-6, with TRBD1 matching over 7 bases. The CDR3 is 19 residues long. Germline V lookup: CDR1 LGHNT, CDR2 FRNRAP. Germline trimming cut 5 bases from V and 0 bases from J; bases unmatched to any gene: 13.